The 14 T cell receptor beta chains presented below share a single source sample, sequenced in a study of shared clonotypes between healthy human individuals. Sequencing used immunoSEQ multiplex PCR; TCRdb keeps in-frame clones, though not all of them. The data show approximately 2,300,000 clones, 85% to 95% seen once. The material sequenced was naive CD4+ T cells from PBMCs. Indicated subset: CD45RA+ positively selected. The receptors here all came from a man aged 18 to 29 in good health. Some clones in this sample may be carry-over from other donors' samples.

This chain connects TRBV5-4 to TRBJ1-2, with 10 nucleotides matching TRBD1. The CDR3 length is 16 residues. Germline trimming cut 4 bases from V and 0 bases from J; bases unmatched to any gene: 6. Germline CDR1 and CDR2: SGHNT and YYREEE (reference sequence). CDR3 DNA sequence: TGTGCCAGCAGCCCGGGACAGGGGCAAGCTAACTATGGCTACACCTTC. This codes for CASSPGQGQANYGYTF. Variable domain in full (rest from reference TRBV5-4 and TRBJ1-2): ETGVTQSPTHLIKTRGQQVTLRCSSQSGHNTVSWYQQALGQGPQFIFQYYREEENGRGNFPPRFSGLQFPNYSSELNVNALELDDSALYLCASSPGQGQANYGYTFGSGTRLTVV.

CDR3 residues: CASSLGGTSGHNEQFF. The CDR3 nucleotides are TGTGCCAGCAGCTTAGGCGGGACTAGCGGGCACAATGAGCAGTTCTTC. The chain couples TRBV7-3 to TRBJ2-1; 12 nucleotides match TRBD2. V shed 2 bases and J 5 bases; nucleotides not matched to a gene: 4. Germline CDR1 and CDR2: SGHTA and FQGTGA. The CDR3 contains 16 residues.

The genes are TRBV19 and TRBJ2-3, with D perhaps assigned TRBD1 or TRBD2 (6 bases each). V was clipped by 4 bases and J by 3 bases, with 23 bases between them. The CDR3 has 18 amino acids. CDR1 is LNHDA, CDR2 SQIVND, per germline (reference sequence). The CDR3 bases are TGTGCCAGTAGTACCCGTTCTTCCCGGGGGCAAGGTACAGATACGCAGTATTTT. Its protein is CASSTRSSRGQGTDTQYF.

J is TRBJ1-1 and V is TRBV5-1; D unresolved. Per germline, CDR1 SGHRS and CDR2 YFSETQ. Trimming left V 3 bases short and J 4 bases short, with 4 bases between. The CDR3 loop spans 11 amino acids. The CDR3 bases are TGCGCCAGCAGCTCCGCCACTGAAGCTTTCTTT. It codes for CASSSATEAFF.

This chain uses TRBV5-1 with TRBJ1-1; D possibly corresponds to TRBD1 (6 bases). Trimming cost V 0 bases and J 4 bases, with 22 bases left between them. The CDR3 runs 18 residues. From germline, CDR1 is SGHRS and CDR2 YFSETQ. The CDR3 sequence: CASSLVRGGGTVGTEAFF. CDR3 sequence (DNA): TGCGCCAGCAGCTTGGTACGGGGAGGGGGTACCGTTGGCACTGAAGCTTTCTTT.

There are a few counts of this clone. This chain joins TRBV30 and TRBJ1-1; 9 nucleotides match TRBD1. The CDR3 sequence is 14 residues long. Germline-derived CDR1 and CDR2 are GTSNPN and SVGIG (reference sequence). V lost 2 bases to trimming and J lost 4 bases; unmatched junction nucleotides: 5. CDR3 DNA sequence: TGTGCCTGGAGTACGACAGGGGGAGGCACTGAAGCTTTCTTT. It translates to CAWSTTGGGTEAFF.

The chain uses TRBV27 and TRBJ2-7; 7 nucleotides align to TRBD2. V trimming: 0 bases; J trimming: 1 base; junction bases outside the gene matches: 3. The CDR3 totals 15 residues. Per germline, CDR1 MNHEY and CDR2 SMNVEV (reference sequence). The CDR3, as DNA: TGTGCCAGCAGTTTATCTTACGGGAGGTCCTACGAGCAGTACTTC. This sequence encodes CASSLSYGRSYEQYF.

The chain employs TRBV5-1 and TRBJ2-2; 9 bases are shared with TRBD2. The CDR3 contains 15 residues. Losses at the gene ends were 5 bases for V and 5 bases for J; bases not matched to a gene: 7. CDR1 is SGHRS and CDR2 is YFSETQ in the germline V gene. DNA for the CDR3: TGCGCCAGCAGGTTAGCGGGAGCCAGTACCGGGGAGCTGTTTTTT. This gives the protein CASRLAGASTGELFF.

The chain employs TRBV5-1 and TRBJ2-7, with 7 positions matching TRBD2. The CDR3 runs 15 residues. Germline V gene sequence: CDR1 SGHRS, CDR2 YFSETQ. J lost 3 bases, V lost 0 bases, and 6 bases had no gene match. CDR3 sequence: CASSLVAASGYEQYF. CDR3 nucleotide sequence: TGCGCCAGCAGCTTGGTAGCGGCTAGCGGCTACGAGCAGTACTTC. Combining the CDR3 with reference TRBV5-1 and TRBJ2-7 gives the whole variable domain KAGVTQTPRYLIKTRGQQVTLSCSPISGHRSVSWYQQTPGQGLQFLFEYFSETQRNKGNFPGRFSGRQFSNSRSEMNVSTLELGDSALYLCASSLVAASGYEQYFGPGTRLTVT.

This clone appeared a single time. The J gene is TRBJ2-7, the V gene TRBV7-2; no clear D gene. V lost 1 base and J lost 2, with 18 bases in between. Germline loops: CDR1 SGHTA, CDR2 FQGNSA. The CDR3 loop spans 17 amino acids. The DNA of the CDR3 is TGTGCCAGCAGCTTAGTAGGCGGCCACGGAAAGGCCTACGAGCAGTACTTC. This translates into CASSLVGGHGKAYEQYF.

V and J are TRBV6-5 and TRBJ2-7; D uncertain. The CDR3 is made up of 14 amino acids. Germline V gene lookup returns CDR1 MNHEY and CDR2 SVGAGI. V lost 6 bases, J lost 2 bases, and 14 bases lay in between. The CDR3 sequence is CASSSQVRAYEQYF. The DNA of the CDR3 is TGTGCCAGCAGCTCCCAAGTTAGGGCCTACGAGCAGTACTTC.

The chain has TRBV9 and TRBJ2-3, with D perhaps TRBD2 (6 bases). The CDR3 totals 16 residues. The V and J ends lost 0 bases and 0 bases respectively, with 11 bases between them. Germline-derived CDR1 and CDR2 are SGDLS and YYNGEE. The CDR3 DNA reads TGTGCCAGCAGCGTAGGTAGCGGTTCTAGCACAGATACGCAGTATTTT. This translates into CASSVGSGSSTDTQYF.

This clone was recorded only once. In DNA, the CDR3 is TGTGCCAGCAGCGTAGCTACTGGCAGGGCCCAAGAGACCCAGTACTTC. As protein: CASSVATGRAQETQYF. The chain carries TRBV9 and TRBJ2-5, with D maybe TRBD1 (5 bases). The V gene's germline CDR1 is SGDLS and CDR2 YYNGEE. V lost 0 bases and J 1 base, leaving 13 bases between the germline ends. This CDR3 has 16 residues. The whole variable domain, remainder taken from reference TRBV9 and TRBJ2-5, is DSGVTQTPKHLITATGQRVTLRCSPRSGDLSVYWYQQSLDQGLQFLIQYYNGEERAKGNILERFSAQQFPDLHSELNLSSLELGDSALYFCASSVATGRAQETQYFGPGTRLLVL.

The V and J genes are TRBV11-3 and TRBJ2-1; 8 nucleotides align to TRBD1. Germline lookup yields CDR1 SGHNT and CDR2 YENEEA. J gave up 5 bases and V 1 base, and 10 bases lay outside the gene matches. This CDR3 spans 17 amino acids. The CDR3 protein is CASSLGGRTGSDNEQFF. The CDR3 nucleotides read TGTGCCAGCAGCTTAGGAGGCCGGACAGGGTCGGACAATGAGCAGTTCTTC.